This paragraph reports one T cell receptor beta chain. The entry originates in a study of blood T cell repertoires in COVID-19. Profiled with immunoSEQ multiplex PCR; TCRdb holds only in-frame clones, not every one. The data contain approximately 99,000 clones, roughly 78% of them singletons. This receptor was identified in an elderly woman with active or convalescent COVID-19. The sequencing input was peripheral blood.

The CDR3 sequence is CASSYHGQVEGYTF. The CDR3, as DNA: TGTGCCAGCAGTTATCACGGACAGGTGGAGGGCTACACCTTC. The chain employs TRBV6-6 and TRBJ1-2; TRBD1 matches 7 bases. The germline CDR1 and CDR2 sequences are MNHNY and SVGAGI (reference sequence). The CDR3 consists of 14 residues. Losses at the gene ends were 3 bases for V and 8 bases for J; bases not matched to a gene: 9.